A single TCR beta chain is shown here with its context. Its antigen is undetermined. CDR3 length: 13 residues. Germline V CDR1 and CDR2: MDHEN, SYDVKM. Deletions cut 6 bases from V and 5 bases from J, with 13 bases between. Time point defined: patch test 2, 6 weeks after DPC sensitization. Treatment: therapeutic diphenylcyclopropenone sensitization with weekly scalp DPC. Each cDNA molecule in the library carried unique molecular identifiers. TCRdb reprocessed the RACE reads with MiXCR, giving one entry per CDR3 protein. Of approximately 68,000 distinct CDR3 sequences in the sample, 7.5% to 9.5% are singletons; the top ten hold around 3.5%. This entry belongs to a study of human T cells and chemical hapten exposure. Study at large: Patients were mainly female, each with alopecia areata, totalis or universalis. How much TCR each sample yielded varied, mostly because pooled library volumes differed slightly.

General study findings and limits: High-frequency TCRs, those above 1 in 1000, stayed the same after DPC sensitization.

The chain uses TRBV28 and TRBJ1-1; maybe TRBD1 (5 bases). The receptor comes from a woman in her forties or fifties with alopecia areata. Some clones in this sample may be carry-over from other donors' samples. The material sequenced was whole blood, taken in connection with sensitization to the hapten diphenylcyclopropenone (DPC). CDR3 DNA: TGTGCCAGCAGGGGGGTCGTGGGGACTGAAGCTTTCTTT. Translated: CASRGVVGTEAFF.